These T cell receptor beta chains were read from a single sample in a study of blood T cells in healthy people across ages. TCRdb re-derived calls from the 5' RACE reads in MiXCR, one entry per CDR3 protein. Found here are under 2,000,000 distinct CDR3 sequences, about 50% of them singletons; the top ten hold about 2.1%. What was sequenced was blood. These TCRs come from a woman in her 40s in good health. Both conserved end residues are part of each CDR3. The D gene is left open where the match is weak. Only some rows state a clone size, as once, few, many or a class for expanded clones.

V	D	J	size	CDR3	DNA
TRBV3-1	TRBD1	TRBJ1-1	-	CASSQGTGKTEAFF	TGTGCCAGCAGCCAAGGGACAGGGAAAACTGAAGCTTTCTTT
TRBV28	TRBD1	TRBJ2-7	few	CASSETGFSYEQYF	TGTGCCAGCAGTGAGACAGGGTTTAGCTACGAGCAGTACTTC
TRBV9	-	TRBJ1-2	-	CASSVGQGSFNYGYTF	TGTGCCAGCAGCGTAGGGCAGGGTTCGTTTAACTATGGCTACACCTTC
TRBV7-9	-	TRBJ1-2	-	CASRGIDSPYGYTF	TGTGCCAGCAGAGGGATTGACAGTCCCTATGGCTACACCTTC
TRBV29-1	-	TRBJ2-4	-	CSVEAGLKEQYF	TGCAGCGTTGAAGCAGGGTTGAAAGAGCAGTACTTC
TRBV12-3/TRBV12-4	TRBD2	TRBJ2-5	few	CASSLSTAGQETQYF	TGTGCCAGCAGTTTGTCAACAGCGGGACAAGAGACCCAGTACTTC
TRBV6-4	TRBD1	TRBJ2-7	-	CAKPRDRGHEQYF	TGTGCCAAACCTAGAGACAGGGGACACGAGCAGTACTTC
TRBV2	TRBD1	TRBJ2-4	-	CAIPGQGNIQYF	TGTGCCATTCCGGGACAGGGTAACATTCAGTACTTC
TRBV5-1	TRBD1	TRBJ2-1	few	CASRLTLTGDSYNEQFF	TGCGCCAGCAGGTTGACACTGACAGGGGACTCCTACAATGAGCAGTTCTTC
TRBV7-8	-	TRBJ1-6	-	CASSLVVGLGSPLHF	TGTGCCAGCAGCTTAGTTGTAGGGCTGGGTTCACCCCTCCACTTT
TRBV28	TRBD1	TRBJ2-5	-	CASSPGQPEDQYF	TGTGCCAGCAGTCCGGGACAGCCTGAGGACCAGTACTTC
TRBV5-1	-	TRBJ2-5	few	CASSLEGSLETQYF	TGCGCCAGCAGCTTGGAGGGCAGCCTAGAGACCCAGTACTTC
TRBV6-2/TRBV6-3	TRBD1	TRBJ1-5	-	CATRSDDRARMSNQPQHF	TGTGCCACCCGATCCGATGACAGGGCAAGAATGAGCAATCAGCCCCAGCATTTT
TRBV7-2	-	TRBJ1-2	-	CASGGLDYTF	TGTGCCAGCGGAGGTCTGGACTACACCTTC
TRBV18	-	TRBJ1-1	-	CASSPLQNTEAFF	TGTGCCAGCTCACCACTACAGAACACTGAAGCTTTCTTT
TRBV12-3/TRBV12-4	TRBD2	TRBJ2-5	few	CASSLWAAGGPQETQYF	TGTGCCAGCAGTTTATGGGCGGCGGGGGGGCCGCAGGAGACCCAGTACTTC
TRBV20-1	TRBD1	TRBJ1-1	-	CSATTGGMDTEAFF	TGCAGTGCCACGACAGGGGGCATGGACACTGAAGCTTTCTTT
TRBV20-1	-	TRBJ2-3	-	CSARDSGSPLSTQYF	TGCAGTGCTAGAGATTCAGGCTCCCCTCTAAGTACGCAGTATTTT
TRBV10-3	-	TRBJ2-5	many	CAISQGFEETQYF	TGTGCCATCAGTCAGGGTTTTGAAGAGACCCAGTACTTC
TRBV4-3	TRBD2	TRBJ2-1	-	CASSQDRSGGYSEQFF	TGCGCCAGCAGCCAAGATAGGAGCGGGGGGTACAGTGAGCAGTTCTTC
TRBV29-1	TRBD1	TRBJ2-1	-	CSVVGTGHNEQFF	TGCAGCGTTGTAGGGACAGGTCACAATGAGCAGTTCTTC
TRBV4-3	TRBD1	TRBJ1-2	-	CASSLERGQGVRWNYGYTF	TGCGCCAGCAGCCTGGAACGGGGACAGGGAGTCCGCTGGAACTATGGCTACACCTTC
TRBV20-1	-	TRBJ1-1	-	CSANRADKGINTEAFF	TGCAGTGCTAACCGGGCAGATAAGGGAATAAACACTGAAGCTTTCTTT
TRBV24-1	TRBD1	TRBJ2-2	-	CATSTGVSTGELFF	TGTGCCACCAGTACAGGGGTTTCCACCGGGGAGCTGTTTTTT
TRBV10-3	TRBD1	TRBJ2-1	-	CAISPGQGGFYNEQFF	TGTGCCATCAGTCCGGGACAGGGGGGTTTTTACAATGAGCAGTTCTTC
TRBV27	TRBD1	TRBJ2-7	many	CASSFGDRLYEQYF	TGTGCCAGCAGCTTTGGGGACAGACTTTACGAGCAGTACTTC
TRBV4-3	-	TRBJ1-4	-	CASSQAPRGTVYEKLFF	TGCGCCAGCAGCCAAGCTCCCCGAGGTACAGTTTATGAAAAACTGTTTTTT
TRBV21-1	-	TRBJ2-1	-	CASSTKRGVTGSTEQFF	TGTGCCAGCAGCACCAAAAGGGGGGTTACGGGGTCCACTGAGCAGTTCTTC
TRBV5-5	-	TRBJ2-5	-	CASSLRQPTEQETQYF	TGTGCCAGCAGCTTGAGACAACCGACAGAGCAAGAGACCCAGTACTTC
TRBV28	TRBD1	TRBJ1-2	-	CASSFGDRVGGYTF	TGTGCCAGCAGTTTCGGGGACAGGGTCGGTGGCTACACCTTC
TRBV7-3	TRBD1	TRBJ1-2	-	CASSLTRTGEHGYTF	TGTGCCAGCAGCTTAACGCGGACAGGGGAACATGGCTACACCTTC
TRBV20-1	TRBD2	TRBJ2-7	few	CSARGRTSGAISYEQYF	TGCAGTGCTAGAGGACGGACTAGCGGGGCTATATCCTACGAGCAGTACTTC
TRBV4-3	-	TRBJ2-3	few	CASSQALYTDTQYF	TGCGCCAGCAGCCAAGCCCTTTACACAGATACGCAGTATTTT
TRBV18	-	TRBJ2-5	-	CASSPRLEETQYF	TGTGCCAGCTCACCACGTCTGGAAGAGACCCAGTACTTC
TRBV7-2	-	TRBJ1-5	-	CASSTEGTYSNQPQHF	TGTGCCAGCAGCACCGAAGGAACTTATAGCAATCAGCCCCAGCATTTT